The next 32 T cell receptor beta chains were all read from a single sample in a study of T cells in narcolepsy. Using immunoSEQ multiplex PCR, the repertoire was profiled, and TCRdb retains in-frame clones only, with some absent. The sample lists roughly 25,000 clones; 75% to 90% were seen once. Material for sequencing was CD45RA- memory CD4+ T cells from PBMCs. The receptors stem from a human donor with narcolepsy.

The rearrangement uses TRBV18 and TRBJ2-7; the match to TRBD2 covers 7 bases. Germline V gene lookup returns CDR1 KGHSH and CDR2 LQKENI. Losses at the gene ends were 5 bases for V and 7 bases for J; bases not matched to a gene: 8. This CDR3 contains 13 residues. The CDR3, as DNA: TGTGCCAGCTCAGGGGGAGGGCCTAAGGAGCAGTACTTC. Protein: CASSGGGPKEQYF.

The rearrangement joins TRBV19 to TRBJ2-5; D perhaps matches TRBD2 (6 bases). The CDR3 is 15 residues long. V lost 3 bases and J lost 5, with 16 bases in between. CDR1 is LNHDA and CDR2 is SQIVND in the germline V gene (reference sequence). The DNA of the CDR3 is TGTGCCAGTAGTATTGGGCCTGGTGGGGGGGAGACCCAGTACTTC. Residues: CASSIGPGGGETQYF.

The chain links TRBV7-7 to TRBJ2-1; 7 bases line up with TRBD2. The junction had 16 bases not matched to a gene; V was cut back by 1 base and J by 13 bases. This CDR3 comprises 16 residues. CDR1 and CDR2 from the germline V gene are SSHAT and FNYEAQ (reference sequence). CDR3 protein: CASSLEPSGDRMQQFF. The DNA for the CDR3 is TGTGCCAGCAGCTTAGAGCCTAGCGGAGACAGAATGCAACAGTTCTTC. The entire variable domain, with the rest obtained from reference TRBV7-7 and TRBJ2-1, is as follows: GAGVSQSPRYKVTKRGQDVTLRCDPISSHATLYWYQQALGQGPEFLTYFNYEAQPDKSGLPSDRFSAERPEGSISTLTIQRTEQRDSAMYRCASSLEPSGDRMQQFFGPGTRLTVL.

The J gene is TRBJ2-1, the V gene TRBV13, with 8 bases that match TRBD2. Germline V gene sequence: CDR1 PRHDT, CDR2 FYEKMQ (reference sequence). This CDR3 comprises 18 residues. Trimming at V came to 6 bases and at J to 0 bases, leaving 13 bases not matched to a gene. The CDR3 here is CASRHPYSGIGSYNEQFF. The CDR3 DNA is TGTGCCAGCAGGCACCCCTATAGCGGGATAGGCTCCTACAATGAGCAGTTCTTC.

The V call is TRBV7-8, the J call TRBJ2-1; 14 bases map to TRBD2. V lost 4 bases, J lost 10 bases, and 21 bases stayed unmatched. CDR1 SGHVS and CDR2 FQNEAQ come from the germline V gene. The CDR3 covers 20 residues. CDR3 protein: CASSSRTLNTGLAGVREQFF. The CDR3 DNA follows: TGTGCCAGCAGCTCTAGGACTTTAAATACGGGACTAGCGGGAGTACGGGAGCAGTTCTTC.

V gene TRBV28 combines with J gene TRBJ2-7; 7 bases are shared with TRBD1. V shed 4 bases, J shed 0 bases, and the junction held 6 bases outside the gene matches. Germline-derived CDR1 and CDR2 are MDHEN and SYDVKM. This CDR3 is 15 amino acids long. CDR3 sequence reads: CASSSPRGLSYEQYF. CDR3 DNA sequence: TGTGCCAGCAGTTCCCCAAGGGGGCTCTCCTACGAGCAGTACTTC.

This clone has a single count. V usage is TRBV15 and J usage is TRBJ2-3; D is undetermined. CDR1 and CDR2 (germline): LNHNV, YYDKDF (reference sequence). This CDR3 is built from 16 residues. V lost 2 bases and J lost 0, with 12 bases in between. The chain's CDR3 is CATSRRQAPSTDTQYF. The DNA for the CDR3 is TGTGCCACCAGCAGAAGACAAGCACCTAGCACAGATACGCAGTATTTT.

This clone was recorded once. The chain is built from TRBV5-1 and TRBJ2-7; 11 bases align to TRBD2. The CDR3 is 15 residues long. V lost 4 bases and J lost 2; bases outside the gene matches: 5. Germline values: CDR1 SGHRS, CDR2 YFSETQ. The CDR3 DNA is TGCGCCAGCAGCGGGGGACTAGCGGTTACCTACGAGCAGTACTTC. This sequence encodes CASSGGLAVTYEQYF.

The rearrangement links TRBV10-3 to TRBJ1-2, with D perhaps matching TRBD1 (5 bases). The CDR3 is made up of 16 amino acids. Trimming left V 0 bases short and J 0 bases short, with 11 bases between. The germline CDR1 and CDR2 sequences are ENHRY and SYGVKD. CDR3 region: CAISESAGSANYGYTF. As DNA, the CDR3 is TGTGCCATCAGTGAGTCAGCAGGGTCAGCTAACTATGGCTACACCTTC.

The J gene is TRBJ2-1, the V gene TRBV11-3; possibly TRBD2 for D (5 bases). CDR3 length: 15 residues. V was pared by 5 bases and J by 6 bases, with 17 bases between. The germline V gene has CDR1 SGHNT and CDR2 YENEEA. CDR3 sequence (DNA): TGTGCCAGCAGCGCTACAACGGGCCTAGCCAATGAGCAGTTCTTC. It yields the protein CASSATTGLANEQFF.

This rearrangement joins TRBV27 to TRBJ2-3; 7 bases match TRBD2. CDR1 is MNHEY and CDR2 is SMNVEV in the germline V gene (reference sequence). V lost 6 bases to trimming and J lost 0 bases; unmatched junction nucleotides: 6. This CDR3 has 15 residues. CDR3 nucleotides: TGTGCCAGCAGCCGTAGCGGGTTCAGCACAGATACGCAGTATTTT. Encoded protein: CASSRSGFSTDTQYF.

This rearrangement joins TRBV5-1 to TRBJ2-7; 9 bases are shared with TRBD1. The germline CDR1 and CDR2 sequences are SGHRS and YFSETQ. The ends lost 5 bases at V and 2 bases at J; junction bases unmatched: 8. This CDR3 has 15 residues. CDR3 protein: CASSTGTGTTYEQYF. The CDR3 nucleotides are TGCGCCAGCAGTACCGGGACAGGGACTACCTACGAGCAGTACTTC.

The chain recombines TRBV6-1 with TRBJ1-5, with 7 nucleotides matching TRBD1. V shed 5 bases and J 7 bases; nucleotides not matched to a gene: 11. CDR1 MNHNS and CDR2 SASEGT come from the germline V gene. The CDR3 sequence is 15 residues long. In DNA, the CDR3 is TGTGCCAGCAGTCTACACAGAGGGGGCGGCCAGCCCCAGCATTTT. This translates into CASSLHRGGGQPQHF.

This clone was counted between two and nine times. CDR3 nucleotide sequence: TGTGCCAGCAGCCAAGATAGGGGGTCTGGAAACACCATATATTTT. Protein product: CASSQDRGSGNTIYF. This chain connects TRBV4-2 to TRBJ1-3; TRBD1 is a possible D gene (6 bases). Trimming pared 0 bases from V and 1 base from J, leaving 7 bases between. This CDR3 region has 15 residues. The germline V gene has CDR1 LGHNA and CDR2 YNFKEQ.

The gene calls are TRBV5-4 and TRBJ2-3; TRBD2 might be the D (5 bases). The ends were cut back, 4 bases at V and 2 bases at J, with 8 bases in the middle. This CDR3 region has 13 residues. Germline V gives CDR1 SGHNT, CDR2 YYREEE (reference sequence). Written as DNA, the CDR3 is TGTGCCAGCAGCCGAGGGATCACAGATACGCAGTATTTT. This gives the protein CASSRGITDTQYF.

This rearrangement joins TRBV9 to TRBJ1-3; tentatively, D is TRBD1 (6 bases). The V and J ends lost 0 bases and 6 bases respectively, with 13 bases between them. Germline CDR1 SGDLS, CDR2 YYNGEE. CDR3 length equals 15 residues. The CDR3 sequence: CASSVGGQTQNTIYF. In nucleotides, the CDR3 is TGTGCCAGCAGCGTAGGGGGGCAGACTCAAAACACCATATATTTT.

The chain links TRBV2 to TRBJ1-1; possibly TRBD1 for D (5 bases). The germline V gene has CDR1 SNHLY and CDR2 FYNNEI. CDR3 length equals 12 residues. With 6 bases removed from V and 4 bases from J, the gap between germline ends came to 9 bases. CDR3 in amino acids: CASRQVATEAFF. In nucleotides, the CDR3 is TGTGCCAGCAGACAGGTGGCCACTGAAGCTTTCTTT.

This clone was found a few times. The chain carries TRBV28 and TRBJ1-1; D uncertain. The CDR3 runs 15 residues. From germline, CDR1 is MDHEN and CDR2 SYDVKM. Deletions cut 5 bases from V and 5 bases from J, with 18 bases between. The CDR3 loop reads CASSLPIATGTEAFF. The CDR3 DNA reads TGTGCCAGCAGTCTCCCAATAGCCACGGGGACTGAAGCTTTCTTT.

CDR3 protein: CASSLAGTGGGYTF. The CDR3 nucleotides are TGCGCCAGCAGCTTGGCCGGGACAGGGGGCGGCTACACCTTC. V and J are TRBV5-1 and TRBJ1-2, with TRBD1 identical over 12 bases. Germline CDR1 reads SGHRS; CDR2 reads YFSETQ. V gave up 0 bases and J gave up 8 bases; unmatched junction bases: 2. The CDR3 consists of 14 residues.

Concerning this clone: The junction and the germline gene differ at one end; a read error may be behind it. The same CDR3 can be traced to other DNA sequences in this sample. The rearrangement uses TRBV19 and TRBJ1-6; possibly TRBD1 for D (5 bases). Germline CDR1 is LNHDA and CDR2 is SQIVND (reference sequence). This CDR3 comprises 14 residues. DNA for the CDR3: TGTGCCAGTAGCAAGGACACTAACGGTTCACCCCTCCATTTT. This encodes CASSKDTNGSPLHF.

V and J are TRBV28 and TRBJ1-5; D remains ambiguous. V dropped 6 bases and J dropped 11 bases, with 20 bases sitting between them. The CDR3 sequence is 14 residues long. The germline V gene has CDR1 MDHEN and CDR2 SYDVKM. CDR3 nucleotides: TGTGCCAGCAGCTACACAGCTCCAAGAGTGACCCAGCATTTT. The encoded protein is CASSYTAPRVTQHF.

The CDR3 sequence: CASSLAGGFQHF. The CDR3 DNA sequence: TGTGCCAGCAGCTTGGCCGGGGGATTCCAGCATTTT. The V call is TRBV5-6, the J call TRBJ1-5; a weak D match, TRBD1 (5 bases). V was trimmed by 0 bases and J by 12 bases, leaving 10 bases between them. This CDR3 contains 12 residues. Germline lookup yields CDR1 SGHDT and CDR2 YYEEEE.

The J gene is TRBJ2-5, the V gene TRBV30, with a tentative D call TRBD2 (5 bases). The CDR3 contains 15 residues. The V and J ends lost 3 bases and 0 bases respectively, with 14 bases between them. Germline values: CDR1 GTSNPN, CDR2 SVGIG (reference sequence). The chain's CDR3 is CAWRGLGAYQETQYF. Written as DNA, the CDR3 is TGTGCCTGGAGGGGTCTGGGAGCCTACCAAGAGACCCAGTACTTC.

This sequence joins TRBV27 and TRBJ2-4; 8 bases line up with TRBD1. Germline trimming cut 4 bases from V and 3 bases from J; bases unmatched to any gene: 11. Per the germline V gene, CDR1 is MNHEY and CDR2 is SMNVEV (reference sequence). CDR3 length: 17 amino acids. CDR3 nucleotides: TGTGCCAGCAGTTACTTGACAGGGGAAGACGGCAAAAACATTCAGTACTTC. This codes for CASSYLTGEDGKNIQYF.

The V gene is TRBV5-5, the J gene TRBJ2-7; 7 bases agree with TRBD2. Germline values: CDR1 SGHKS, CDR2 YYEKEE (reference sequence). With V trimmed by 4 bases and J by 5 bases, 9 bases remained unmatched. The CDR3 is 14 amino acids. CDR3 nucleotides: TGTGCCAGCAGCACGAGCGGGGCCCTCGACGAGCAGTACTTC. It encodes CASSTSGALDEQYF.

V and J are TRBV9 and TRBJ2-5, with 8 positions matching TRBD2. This CDR3 region has 14 residues. With 4 bases clipped from V and 5 bases from J, the junction kept 7 bases outside the gene matches. Looked up from germline, CDR1 is SGDLS and CDR2 is YYNGEE. The CDR3 here is CASSPIAGPETQYF. The CDR3 DNA sequence: TGTGCCAGCAGCCCCATAGCGGGGCCGGAGACCCAGTACTTC.

This clone was seen once. The CDR3 coding sequence is TGTGCCAGCAGTTCACCGGGGGGGGGACACACTGAAGCTTTCTTT. This translates into CASSSPGGGHTEAFF. The chain employs TRBV28 and TRBJ1-1, with D possibly matching TRBD1 (5 bases). This CDR3 has 15 amino acids. V dropped 4 bases and J dropped 3 bases, with 15 bases sitting between them. CDR1 is MDHEN and CDR2 is SYDVKM in the germline V gene. The complete variable domain, with remaining parts taken from reference TRBV28 and TRBJ1-1, reads DVKVTQSSRYLVKRTGEKVFLECVQDMDHENMFWYRQDPGLGLRLIYFSYDVKMKEKGDIPEGYSVSREKKERFSLILESASTNQTSMYLCASSSPGGGHTEAFFGQGTRLTVV.

V gene TRBV5-6 combines with J gene TRBJ2-3, with D unclear. Per the germline V gene, CDR1 is SGHDT and CDR2 is YYEEEE. V was cut by 3 bases and J by 7 bases, with 9 bases left in between. This CDR3 region has 12 residues. Here the CDR3 DNA reads TGTGCCAGCAGCTCTATGCGGCATACGCAGTATTTT. This sequence encodes CASSSMRHTQYF.

The V call is TRBV2, the J call TRBJ2-5; 8 bases fit TRBD1. CDR3 length: 15 amino acids. Germline CDR1 reads SNHLY; CDR2 reads FYNNEI. With 6 bases clipped from V and 0 bases from J, the junction kept 6 bases outside the gene matches. This chain's CDR3 is CASRATGAYQETQYF. The CDR3 coding sequence is TGTGCCAGCAGGGCGACAGGGGCGTACCAAGAGACCCAGTACTTC. Full variable domain (rest looked up from reference TRBV2 and TRBJ2-5): EPEVTQTPSHQVTQMGQEVILRCVPISNHLYFYWYRQILGQKVEFLVSFYNNEISEKSEIFDDQFSVERPDGSNFTLKIRSTKLEDSAMYFCASRATGAYQETQYFGPGTRLLVL.

This chain uses TRBV30 with TRBJ2-1; the match to TRBD2 covers 10 bases. Germline CDR1 is GTSNPN and CDR2 is SVGIG (reference sequence). This CDR3 region has 17 residues. V was pared by 3 bases and J by 5 bases, with 13 bases of the junction left unmatched. In nucleotides, the CDR3 is TGTGCCTGGAGGGACCCAATCGGGACTAGCGTCCACAATGAGCAGTTCTTC. As protein: CAWRDPIGTSVHNEQFF.

The chain carries TRBV6-5 and TRBJ1-5, with TRBD1 matching 9 bases. The CDR3 is made up of 14 amino acids. Germline lookup yields CDR1 MNHEY and CDR2 SVGAGI. Losses at the gene ends were 5 bases for V and 4 bases for J; bases not matched to a gene: 3. This CDR3 is CASSEDRGNQPQHF. DNA for the CDR3: TGTGCCAGCAGTGAAGACAGGGGGAATCAGCCCCAGCATTTT.

The chain employs TRBV19 and TRBJ1-1; no definite D call. Germline V gene lookup returns CDR1 LNHDA and CDR2 SQIVND (reference sequence). Trimming took 5 bases from V and 1 from J, leaving 5 bases between them. The CDR3 is made up of 12 amino acids. The CDR3: CASSSQNTEAFF. In nucleotides, the CDR3 is TGTGCCAGTAGTTCACAGAACACTGAAGCTTTCTTT. The variable domain in full, with the rest retrieved from reference TRBV19 and TRBJ1-1, is DGGITQSPKYLFRKEGQNVTLSCEQNLNHDAMYWYRQDPGQGLRLIYYSQIVNDFQKGDIAEGYSVSREKKESFPLTVTSAQKNPTAFYLCASSSQNTEAFFGQGTRLTVV.